Below, 30 T cell receptor beta chains from the same sample are listed, as sequenced in a study of breast tumors, draining lymph nodes, adjacent tissues. A single record per CDR3 protein comes from TCRdb applying MiXCR to the multiplex PCR reads. Among 50,000 to 55,000 distinct CDR3 sequences listed, under 50% were seen once. The sample consisted of breast tumor tissue. The source of these receptors is a female donor with breast cancer. Some clones in this sample may be carry-over from other donors' samples.

Worth noting for this clonotype: At one boundary the junction diverges from the germline segment, which might be a read error. This rearrangement joins TRBV29-1 to TRBJ2-2, with a weak D call TRBD2 (10 bases). This CDR3 comprises 13 residues. Germline V gives CDR1 SQVTM, CDR2 ANQGSEA. The CDR3 sequence: CNARSGRTGELVF. CDR3 DNA sequence: TGCAACGCACGTAGCGGGAGGACAGGGGAGCTGGTTTTT.

Only a few counts were recorded for this clonotype. One base away lies a much larger clone, so this may be a sequencing read error. The CDR3: CSARWQGDGSTF. CDR3 sequence (DNA): TGCAGTGCTAGGTGGCAGGGGGATGGCTCCACCTTC. The V and J genes are TRBV20-1 and TRBJ1-2, with 7 bases fitting TRBD1. In germline, CDR1 is DFQATT, CDR2 SNEGSKA (reference sequence). CDR3 length: 12 residues.

The rearrangement joins TRBV5-4 to TRBJ2-1; D is possibly TRBD1 (8 bases). The CDR3 runs 16 residues. The V gene lost 4 bases and the J gene lost 4 bases, with 18 bases spanning the gap. Looked up from germline, CDR1 is SGHNT and CDR2 is YYREEE (reference sequence). CDR3 sequence reads: CASSTRQGRGYNEQFF. Here the CDR3 DNA reads TGTGCCAGCAGCACGCGACAGGGGAGGGGATACAATGAGCAGTTCTTC.

This clonotype turned up a few times. This may be a read error: a much more frequent sequence differs by one nucleotide. CDR3 protein: CASSLEGQKDTQYF. As DNA, the CDR3 is TGCGCCAGCAGCTTGGAGGGCCAGAAAGACACCCAGTACTTC. The chain employs TRBV5-1 and TRBJ2-5; D uncertain. Germline V CDR1 and CDR2: SGHRS, YFSETQ. The CDR3 consists of 14 residues.

This clonotype turned up a few times. J is TRBJ1-1 and V is TRBV4-3; 8 bases fit TRBD1. V lost 4 bases, J lost 2 bases, and 9 bases stayed unmatched. Germline lookup yields CDR1 LGHNA and CDR2 YSLEER. The CDR3 is 16 residues long. The CDR3 region has the DNA TGCGCCAGCAGCCCTCAGACAGGGGTAGGTAACACTGAAGCTTTCTTT. Translation gives CASSPQTGVGNTEAFF.

The chain is built from TRBV7-2 and TRBJ2-2, with D possibly TRBD2 on 6 matching bases. Trimming removed 5 bases from V and 3 bases from J, with 13 bases in between. The germline V gene has CDR1 SGHTA and CDR2 FQGNSA. CDR3 length: 15 amino acids. The CDR3 loop is CASSLGGTDTGELFF. DNA of the CDR3: TGTGCCAGCAGCCTTGGGGGGACGGACACCGGGGAGCTGTTTTTT.

The V and J genes are TRBV7-3 and TRBJ1-2; 8 bases match TRBD1. CDR1 and CDR2 from the germline V gene are SGHTA and FQGTGA. Trimming took 5 bases from V and 1 from J; bases not matched to a gene: 3. The CDR3 runs 14 residues. In DNA, the CDR3 is TGTGCCAGCAGCAGCGGACAGGGTAACTATGGCTACACCTTC. Translating it yields CASSSGQGNYGYTF.

A word on this clonotype: Because the CDR3 is missing its conserved closing phenylalanine or tryptophan, this is likely a read error. The chain couples TRBV7-7 to TRBJ2-3; no firm D call. Trimming pared 2 bases from V and 2 bases from J, leaving 8 bases between. CDR1 is SSHAT, CDR2 FNYEAQ, per germline (reference sequence). The CDR3 is 14 residues long. The CDR3 DNA follows: TGTGCCAGCAGCTTAAACAAGAACACAGATACGCAGTATCTT. This codes for CASSLNKNTDTQYL.

This clonotype was detected many times. The rearrangement links TRBV7-2 to TRBJ1-5; a weak D match, TRBD1 (5 bases). The CDR3 contains 15 residues. CDR1 SGHTA and CDR2 FQGNSA come from the germline V gene. V was trimmed by 1 base and J by 6 bases, leaving 13 bases between them. The CDR3 DNA is TGTGCCAGCAGCTTAGACGGGGGGAGGGGTCAGCCCCAGCATTTT. It encodes CASSLDGGRGQPQHF.

V usage is TRBV4-1 and J usage is TRBJ1-6; TRBD1 matches at 7 bases. This CDR3 is 19 amino acids long. V lost 2 bases, J lost 7 bases, and 17 bases stayed unmatched. Germline V gene data show CDR1 as MGHRA and CDR2 as YSYEKL. For the CDR3, the DNA is TGCGCCAGCAGCCAATTACTAAAGTTGGGACAGAGTGAGAATTCACCCCTCCACTTT. This codes for CASSQLLKLGQSENSPLHF.

This clonotype was recorded once. The chain carries TRBV29-1 and TRBJ1-4; maybe TRBD1 (5 bases). The CDR3 loop spans 16 amino acids. V was pared by 4 bases and J by 7 bases, with 22 bases between. CDR1 and CDR2 from the germline V gene are SQVTM and ANQGSEA. The CDR3 region has the DNA TGCAGCGTTGTCCAAGACTTCGGGGGGAAGGGTGAAAAACTGTTTTTT. Translating gives CSVVQDFGGKGEKLFF.

This clonotype was seen many times. The V and J genes are TRBV5-1 and TRBJ2-1; 8 nucleotides line up with TRBD2. Germline values: CDR1 SGHRS, CDR2 YFSETQ. The CDR3 sequence is 17 residues long. The J segment lost 3 bases and the V segment lost 0 bases, leaving 8 bases of the junction unmatched. CDR3 residues: CASSLGERLAYYNEQFF. The CDR3 DNA is TGCGCCAGCAGCTTGGGCGAGAGACTAGCGTACTACAATGAGCAGTTCTTC.

As to this clonotype: It is unclear where the CDR3 begins or ends on the DNA, so no DNA is shown, and the CDR3 is as TCRdb lists it. The rearrangement uses TRBV29-1 and TRBJ1-4; TRBD1 is the table's D call and was not checked against the DNA. Germline V gene data show CDR1 as SQVTM and CDR2 as ANQGSEA. Counting both end residues, the CDR3 totals 24 amino acids. CDR3 region: CSVGDSRRYTFGSGTHVNNEKLFF.

This clonotype has ten or more counts. One end of the junction does not line up with germline, which may come from a read error. The chain couples TRBV2 to TRBJ2-2; D is ambiguous. CDR3 length: 12 amino acids. The V gene's germline CDR1 is SNHLY and CDR2 FYNNEI. The CDR3 reads CASRASTWELFF. The DNA of the CDR3 is TGTGCCAGCAGAGCCAGCACCTGGGAGCTGTTTTTT. The variable domain in full, with the rest retrieved from reference TRBV2 and TRBJ2-2, is EPEVTQTPSHQVTQMGQEVILRCVPISNHLYFYWYRQILGQKVEFLVSFYNNEISEKSEIFDDQFSVERPDGSNFTLKIRSTKLEDSAMYFCASRASTWELFFGEGSRLTVL.

The sample holds many counts of this clonotype. The J gene is TRBJ2-7, the V gene TRBV11-2, with 9 nucleotides matching TRBD2. This CDR3 is 15 amino acids long. From germline, CDR1 is SGHAT and CDR2 FQNNGV. The V segment lost 3 bases and the J segment 0 bases; nucleotides outside the gene matches: 3. The CDR3 region is CASSFNSGSSYEQYF. The CDR3 DNA follows: TGTGCCAGCAGCTTCAATAGCGGGAGCTCCTACGAGCAGTACTTC. The whole variable domain, filled in from reference TRBV11-2 and TRBJ2-7, reads EAGVAQSPRYKIIEKRQSVAFWCNPISGHATLYWYQQILGQGPKLLIQFQNNGVVDDSQLPKDRFSAERLKGVDSTLKIQPAKLEDSAVYLCASSFNSGSSYEQYFGPGTRLTVT.

This clonotype was observed many times. The chain is built from TRBV20-1 and TRBJ2-7; tentatively, D is TRBD2 (5 bases). The V gene lost 6 bases and the J gene lost 0 bases, with 9 bases spanning the gap. The CDR3 runs to 12 residues. Germline-derived CDR1 and CDR2 are DFQATT and SNEGSKA (reference sequence). The CDR3 DNA reads TGCAGTGCCCGAGCGGACTCCTACGAGCAGTACTTC. This gives the protein CSARADSYEQYF.

The chain employs TRBV20-1 and TRBJ1-2, with TRBD1 as a possible D gene (6 bases). Germline V gene data show CDR1 as DFQATT and CDR2 as SNEGSKA (reference sequence). CDR3 length equals 12 residues. The V and J ends lost 5 bases and 10 bases respectively, with 17 bases between them. The CDR3 DNA is TGCAGTGCTGGTAGGGGGATCCATTTCTACACCTTC. Translated, it gives CSAGRGIHFYTF.

The rearrangement links TRBV10-3 to TRBJ1-2, with a tentative D call TRBD1 (6 bases). Trimming cost V 6 bases and J 6 bases, with 17 bases left between them. The CDR3 consists of 14 residues. The V gene's germline CDR1 is ENHRY and CDR2 SYGVKD. The CDR3 coding sequence is TGTGCCATCAGCTCCCGGGACATACCCGATGGCTACACCTTC. Translation: CAISSRDIPDGYTF.

This clonotype was seen only a few times. The rearrangement links TRBV6-2 or TRBV6-3 to TRBJ1-1, with TRBD1 as a possible D gene (5 bases). The V end lost 6 bases, the J end lost 0 bases, and 11 bases lay between the germline ends. Germline V gene lookup returns CDR1 MNHEY and CDR2 SVGEGT. The CDR3 length is 14 residues. The CDR3 sequence: CASSPDRMNTEAFF. The CDR3 coding sequence is TGTGCCAGCAGCCCCGACAGAATGAACACTGAAGCTTTCTTT.

Ten or more counts support this clonotype. This rearrangement joins TRBV19 to TRBJ2-3; 9 bases fit TRBD2. The germline CDR1 and CDR2 sequences are LNHDA and SQIVND (reference sequence). This CDR3 has 14 amino acids. V lost 7 bases and J lost 6; bases outside the gene matches: 8. CDR3 loop: CASKKSGRRDTQYF. The CDR3, as DNA: TGTGCCAGTAAAAAAAGCGGGAGGCGGGATACGCAGTATTTT.

The rearrangement joins TRBV5-4 to TRBJ2-2; 9 bases agree with TRBD1. Germline V CDR1 and CDR2: SGHNT, YYREEE (reference sequence). With 5 bases clipped from V and 4 bases from J, the junction kept 6 bases outside the gene matches. The CDR3 sequence is 15 residues long. The CDR3 loop is CASRPGTGFTGELFF. DNA for the CDR3: TGTGCCAGCAGGCCCGGGACAGGGTTCACCGGGGAGCTGTTTTTT.

This clonotype was picked up a small number of times. This chain connects TRBV28 to TRBJ2-3; 10 nucleotides line up with TRBD2. The junction had 3 bases not matched to a gene; V was cut back by 5 bases and J by 4 bases. This CDR3 has 14 residues. CDR1 is MDHEN and CDR2 is SYDVKM in the germline V gene. In DNA form, the CDR3 reads TGTGCCAGCAGTAGCGGGAGGGGGGCAGATACGCAGTATTTT. Its protein product is CASSSGRGADTQYF.

This clonotype came up once. This may stem from a read error, because a much larger clone lies one nucleotide away. V is TRBV6-2 or TRBV6-3 and J is TRBJ1-5; D perhaps matches TRBD1 (5 bases). V dropped 6 bases and J dropped 6 bases, with 15 bases sitting between them. Germline V gene data show CDR1 as MNHEY and CDR2 as SVGEGT. This CDR3 has 14 amino acids. The CDR3 coding sequence is TGTGCCAGCAGGGGGACCTCCGTCTGTCAGCCCCAGCATTTT. It yields the protein CASRGTSVCQPQHF.

This clonotype has at least ten counts. The chain employs TRBV5-1 and TRBJ2-7; D not resolved. The CDR3 runs 12 residues. Germline loops: CDR1 SGHRS, CDR2 YFSETQ. The V end was cut by 2 bases, the J end by 6 bases, with 9 bases between. In nucleotides, the CDR3 is TGCGCCAGCAGCTTCTTGGGCCTCGAGCAGTACTTC. It yields the protein CASSFLGLEQYF.

V is TRBV7-2 and J is TRBJ1-1; D remains ambiguous. Germline assignment: CDR1 SGHTA and CDR2 FQGNSA. V gave up 1 base and J gave up 11 bases, with 20 bases separating them. CDR3 size: 15 residues. CDR3 loop: CASSLVVGPTNGAFF. The CDR3 DNA follows: TGTGCCAGCAGCTTAGTTGTTGGACCGACGAACGGGGCTTTCTTT.

The chain has TRBV20-1 and TRBJ2-3; 10 bases are shared with TRBD2. The ends lost 5 bases at V and 3 bases at J; junction bases unmatched: 11. CDR3 length: 16 amino acids. Germline CDR1 and CDR2: DFQATT and SNEGSKA (reference sequence). CDR3 nucleotide sequence: TGCAGTGCTGATAAGCCGGGACTAGCGCCTACAGATACGCAGTATTTT. Translation gives CSADKPGLAPTDTQYF.

This clonotype was counted ten times or more. The chain links TRBV6-5 to TRBJ2-5, with a tentative D call TRBD2 (5 bases). Germline values: CDR1 MNHEY, CDR2 SVGAGI. Trimming shortened V by 4 bases and J by 3 bases, and 6 bases separated the two germline ends. This CDR3 contains 12 residues. The CDR3 region is CASSSAEETQYF. CDR3 nucleotide sequence: TGTGCCAGCAGTTCAGCGGAAGAGACCCAGTACTTC.

This clonotype was found many times. The chain couples TRBV6-1 to TRBJ1-5; unclear D gene. Per germline, CDR1 MNHNS and CDR2 SASEGT. With 6 bases removed from V and 4 bases from J, the gap between germline ends came to 10 bases. The CDR3 loop spans 13 amino acids. The CDR3 sequence is CASRMDGNQPQHF. CDR3 bases: TGTGCCAGCAGAATGGACGGAAATCAGCCCCAGCATTTT.

This rearrangement joins TRBV20-1 to TRBJ1-3; D uncertain. The germline V and J ends were trimmed by 7 bases and 4 bases, with 38 bases remaining between them. This CDR3 is 21 amino acids long. CDR1 and CDR2 (germline): DFQATT, SNEGSKA (reference sequence). CDR3 DNA sequence: TGCAGTGAGGACGGTCCCCCCACCAGACGGATAAGACTAGCGGGGGGAAACACCATATATTTT. Protein sequence: CSEDGPPTRRIRLAGGNTIYF.

This clonotype was recorded a few times. This chain uses TRBV6-5 with TRBJ1-1; D is ambiguous. Trimming left V 2 bases short and J 4 bases short, with 11 bases between. Germline V lookup: CDR1 MNHEY, CDR2 SVGAGI. The CDR3 spans 14 residues. CDR3 sequence (DNA): TGTGCCAGCAGTTACATGCAAGGTGCCACTGAAGCTTTCTTT. This codes for CASSYMQGATEAFF.